The 29 T cell receptor beta chains below come from one sample, sequenced in a study of CD8 T cells in Susac syndrome. Roughly 0.45 to 1 ug RNA was reverse transcribed with random hexamers. MiXCR was run by TCRdb on the immunoSEQ multiplex PCR reads, yielding one entry per CDR3 protein. The sample shows some 180,000 distinct CDR3 sequences, over 75% of them seen only once. Sequenced sample: CD4+ T cells from PBMCs. The receptors originated from a human donor with Susac syndrome.

V usage is TRBV18 and J usage is TRBJ2-5; D unclear. Trimming removed 2 bases from V and 4 bases from J, with 5 bases in between. CDR1 is KGHSH and CDR2 is LQKENI in the germline V gene. The CDR3 has 12 residues. The CDR3 sequence is CASSPVRETQYF. CDR3 nucleotide sequence: TGTGCCAGCTCACCAGTACGAGAGACCCAGTACTTC.

J is TRBJ2-1 and V is TRBV9; D is perhaps TRBD2 (5 bases). Between the trimmed V and J ends, which lost 4 bases and 10 bases, there was a span of 15 bases. This CDR3 has 13 amino acids. Germline V CDR1 and CDR2: SGDLS, YYNGEE. The DNA of the CDR3 is TGTGCCAGCAGCTTAGGACTCCCTCCCGAGCAGTTCTTC. Encoded protein: CASSLGLPPEQFF.

V is TRBV5-1 and J is TRBJ1-3, with a weak D call TRBD1 (5 bases). This CDR3 is built from 15 residues. V was cut by 4 bases and J by 5 bases, with 16 bases left in between. CDR1 is SGHRS and CDR2 is YFSETQ in the germline V gene. CDR3 region: CASSPTGSGRNTIYF. The CDR3, as DNA: TGCGCCAGCAGCCCCACAGGATCCGGTCGAAACACCATATATTTT. The entire variable domain, with the rest obtained from reference TRBV5-1 and TRBJ1-3, is as follows: KAGVTQTPRYLIKTRGQQVTLSCSPISGHRSVSWYQQTPGQGLQFLFEYFSETQRNKGNFPGRFSGRQFSNSRSEMNVSTLELGDSALYLCASSPTGSGRNTIYFGEGSWLTVV.

The CDR3 region is CASSQGPGYSGSYEQYF. The CDR3 nucleotides are TGTGCCAGCAGCCAAGGACCGGGATATAGCGGGAGCTACGAGCAGTACTTC. The chain recombines TRBV3-1 with TRBJ2-7; 9 bases agree with TRBD2. The V and J ends lost 1 base and 3 bases, in that order; junction bases with no gene match: 10. The CDR3 spans 17 residues. CDR1 is LGHDT, CDR2 YNNKEL, per germline (reference sequence).

The chain has TRBV6-5 and TRBJ1-2; D perhaps matches TRBD1 (5 bases). CDR3 length: 14 residues. CDR1 is MNHEY, CDR2 SVGAGI, per germline. Trimming left V 7 bases short and J 6 bases short, with 18 bases between. The CDR3, as DNA: TGTGCCAGCAAAGTGGTGAGATCGGGGGATGGCTACACCTTC. Protein sequence: CASKVVRSGDGYTF.

V is TRBV6-5 and J is TRBJ1-3; no firm D call. The CDR3 is 11 residues long. The V end lost 6 bases, the J end lost 4 bases, and 4 bases lay between the germline ends. Germline CDR1 MNHEY, CDR2 SVGAGI. The CDR3 DNA reads as TGTGCCAGCAGGTCCGGAAACACCATATATTTT. This codes for CASRSGNTIYF.

The chain uses TRBV5-1 and TRBJ1-1; the D is unclear. Looked up from germline, CDR1 is SGHRS and CDR2 is YFSETQ. V was cut by 0 bases and J by 3 bases, with 9 bases left in between. This CDR3 is 14 amino acids long. The CDR3 sequence: CASSLASADTEAFF. CDR3 DNA sequence: TGCGCCAGCAGCTTGGCGTCGGCAGACACTGAAGCTTTCTTT.

This chain connects TRBV3-1 to TRBJ2-3; 7 bases map to TRBD1. Germline V lookup: CDR1 LGHDT, CDR2 YNNKEL (reference sequence). After removal of 4 bases from V and 0 bases from J, the junction contained 10 bases not matched to a gene. CDR3 length equals 17 residues. CDR3 in DNA: TGTGCCAGCAGCCGGGACAGTGGGATCCATAGCACAGATACGCAGTATTTT. Its translation is CASSRDSGIHSTDTQYF.

V is TRBV2 and J is TRBJ1-2, with D unclear. CDR1 and CDR2 from the germline V gene are SNHLY and FYNNEI. Deletions cut 2 bases from V and 0 bases from J, with 7 bases between. The CDR3 totals 14 residues. This CDR3 is CASSESVANYGYTF. CDR3 sequence (DNA): TGTGCCAGCAGTGAATCAGTAGCTAACTATGGCTACACCTTC. The whole variable domain, remainder taken from reference TRBV2 and TRBJ1-2, is EPEVTQTPSHQVTQMGQEVILRCVPISNHLYFYWYRQILGQKVEFLVSFYNNEISEKSEIFDDQFSVERPDGSNFTLKIRSTKLEDSAMYFCASSESVANYGYTFGSGTRLTVV.

The chain carries TRBV5-1 and TRBJ2-7, with 7 bases matching TRBD1. V was pared by 3 bases and J by 5 bases, with 8 bases of the junction left unmatched. Germline-derived CDR1 and CDR2 are SGHRS and YFSETQ. The CDR3 is 14 residues long. CDR3 amino acids: CASSSGQEEDEQYF. The CDR3 nucleotides read TGCGCCAGCAGCTCAGGACAGGAGGAGGACGAGCAGTACTTC.

The chain joins TRBV4-1 to TRBJ1-6; possibly TRBD1 for D (5 bases). V lost 0 bases, J lost 9 bases, and 9 bases lay in between. This CDR3 has 14 amino acids. From germline, CDR1 is MGHRA and CDR2 YSYEKL. In DNA form, the CDR3 reads TGCGCCAGCAGCCAAGAGGGACGGGGTTCACCCCTCCACTTT. Translated: CASSQEGRGSPLHF.

V is TRBV25-1 and J is TRBJ2-3, with D perhaps matching TRBD1 (6 bases). Germline CDR1 and CDR2: MGHDK and SYGVNS. V gave up 3 bases and J gave up 2 bases, with 12 bases separating them. The CDR3 loop spans 15 amino acids. CDR3 sequence reads: CASSDLQGFTDTQYF. The CDR3 nucleotides read TGTGCCAGCAGTGATCTACAGGGATTCACAGATACGCAGTATTTT. Complete variable domain (other parts from reference TRBV25-1 and TRBJ2-3): EADIYQTPRYLVIGTGKKITLECSQTMGHDKMYWYQQDPGMELHLIHYSYGVNSTEKGDLSSESTVSRIRTEHFPLTLESARPSHTSQYLCASSDLQGFTDTQYFGPGTRLTVL.

V usage is TRBV7-2 and J usage is TRBJ1-3; D call uncertain. The germline V gene encodes CDR1 SGHTA and CDR2 FQGNSA. CDR3 size: 17 residues. V dropped 0 bases and J dropped 0 bases, with 12 bases sitting between them. CDR3 coding DNA: TGTGCCAGCAGCTTAGCTGAAACGTCCCACTCTGGAAACACCATATATTTT. This translates into CASSLAETSHSGNTIYF. The full variable domain, in which reference TRBV7-2 and TRBJ1-3 provide the parts outside the CDR3, is GAGVSQSPSNKVTEKGKDVELRCDPISGHTALYWYRQSLGQGLEFLIYFQGNSAPDKSGLPSDRFSAERTGGSVSTLTIQRTQQEDSAVYLCASSLAETSHSGNTIYFGEGSWLTVV.

This clonotype came up a few times. The V and J genes are TRBV11-2 and TRBJ1-1; D is ambiguous. Germline CDR1 reads SGHAT; CDR2 reads FQNNGV. The CDR3 has 13 residues. V lost 5 bases, J lost 3 bases, and 10 bases lay in between. The CDR3 nucleotides read TGTGCCAGCAGCCTTATTCAGGACACTGAAGCTTTCTTT. As protein: CASSLIQDTEAFF. Combining the CDR3 with reference TRBV11-2 and TRBJ1-1 gives the whole variable domain EAGVAQSPRYKIIEKRQSVAFWCNPISGHATLYWYQQILGQGPKLLIQFQNNGVVDDSQLPKDRFSAERLKGVDSTLKIQPAKLEDSAVYLCASSLIQDTEAFFGQGTRLTVV.

The chain links TRBV25-1 to TRBJ2-3; a weak D match, TRBD1 (6 bases). V was clipped by 5 bases and J by 0 bases, with 18 bases between them. From germline, CDR1 is MGHDK and CDR2 SYGVNS. This CDR3 spans 17 amino acids. CDR3 amino acids: CASSSHGQPPSTDTQYF. CDR3 bases: TGTGCCAGCAGTTCCCACGGACAGCCTCCTAGCACAGATACGCAGTATTTT.

CDR3 region: CASSLGLANEQFF. In DNA, the CDR3 is TGTGCCAGTAGCCTGGGACTAGCGAATGAGCAGTTCTTC. The rearrangement links TRBV19 to TRBJ2-1, with 10 bases identical to TRBD2. The ends lost 6 bases at V and 7 bases at J; junction bases unmatched: 3. Per the germline V gene, CDR1 is LNHDA and CDR2 is SQIVND (reference sequence). The CDR3 is 13 amino acids.

This rearrangement joins TRBV5-1 to TRBJ2-3, with 7 nucleotides matching TRBD2. J gave up 4 bases and V 2 bases, and 7 bases lay outside the gene matches. The germline V gene has CDR1 SGHRS and CDR2 YFSETQ. The CDR3 length is 15 residues. CDR3 amino acids: CASSFTSGGPDTQYF. The CDR3, as DNA: TGCGCCAGCAGCTTTACGTCGGGAGGTCCAGATACGCAGTATTTT. Full variable domain (remainder filled in from reference TRBV5-1 and TRBJ2-3): KAGVTQTPRYLIKTRGQQVTLSCSPISGHRSVSWYQQTPGQGLQFLFEYFSETQRNKGNFPGRFSGRQFSNSRSEMNVSTLELGDSALYLCASSFTSGGPDTQYFGPGTRLTVL.

This clonotype was observed once. This chain connects TRBV2 to TRBJ2-7; D unclear. Trimming cost V 4 bases and J 3 bases, with 13 bases left between them. CDR3 length: 14 amino acids. From germline, CDR1 is SNHLY and CDR2 FYNNEI. The DNA for the CDR3 is TGTGCCAGCAGTGTGGAAGGGCCTTACTACGAGCAGTACTTC. As protein: CASSVEGPYYEQYF.

The chain uses TRBV5-1 and TRBJ1-2; the D gene is possibly TRBD1 (5 bases). Germline CDR1 is SGHRS and CDR2 is YFSETQ. Trimming left V 1 base short and J 0 bases short, with 10 bases between. CDR3 size: 15 residues. The CDR3 DNA reads as TGCGCCAGCAGCTTGACAGGCGACTCTAACTATGGCTACACCTTC. It yields the protein CASSLTGDSNYGYTF.

This sequence joins TRBV29-1 and TRBJ1-1; TRBD1 might be the D (6 bases). Trimming removed 6 bases from V and 0 bases from J, with 11 bases in between. The CDR3 extends over 13 amino acids. CDR1 and CDR2 (germline): SQVTM, ANQGSEA. CDR3 coding DNA: TGCAGCGTGGCCGGACAGATGAACACTGAAGCTTTCTTT. This sequence encodes CSVAGQMNTEAFF.

The chain is built from TRBV12-3 or TRBV12-4 and TRBJ1-2; D uncertain. The CDR3 sequence is 11 residues long. V lost 3 bases and J 6 bases, leaving 5 bases between the germline ends. CDR3 nucleotides: TGTGCCAGCAGTTTTGGGAATGGCTACACCTTC. Translating gives CASSFGNGYTF.

This chain connects TRBV7-8 to TRBJ2-7; D remains ambiguous. The germline gives CDR1 SGHVS, CDR2 FQNEAQ. V lost 5 bases to trimming and J lost 3 bases, with 11 bases between them. This CDR3 is 13 amino acids long. The CDR3 loop reads CASSQRASYEQYF. DNA of the CDR3: TGTGCCAGCAGCCAACGAGCCAGCTACGAGCAGTACTTC.

V usage is TRBV7-2 and J usage is TRBJ1-6; 7 positions agree with TRBD1. Germline V lookup: CDR1 SGHTA, CDR2 FQGNSA. The CDR3 totals 15 residues. V shed 3 bases and J 8 bases; nucleotides not matched to a gene: 7. CDR3: CASSFRDRLYSPLHF. The CDR3 coding sequence is TGTGCCAGCAGCTTCAGGGACAGATTATATTCACCCCTCCACTTT.

CDR3 coding DNA: TGTGCCAGCAGCTCTCCGGGACTTGGGACAGATACGCAGTATTTT. It codes for CASSSPGLGTDTQYF. The J gene is TRBJ2-3, the V gene TRBV5-8; a possible D gene is TRBD2 (6 bases). V was shortened by 3 bases and J by 3 bases, with 14 bases between the two germline ends. This CDR3 contains 15 residues. The germline CDR1 and CDR2 sequences are SGHTS and YDEGEE.

The gene calls are TRBV7-2 and TRBJ1-2; D is uncertain. Germline V gene sequence: CDR1 SGHTA, CDR2 FQGNSA. This CDR3 has 14 amino acids. V was shortened by 5 bases and J by 2 bases, with 12 bases between the two germline ends. CDR3 DNA: TGTGCCAGCAGCCCCTACCCGACAAACTATGGCTACACCTTC. As protein: CASSPYPTNYGYTF.

The V and J genes are TRBV19 and TRBJ2-3; D is unclear. V was trimmed by 7 bases and J by 5 bases, leaving 13 bases between them. The CDR3 is 13 amino acids. Germline CDR1 is LNHDA and CDR2 is SQIVND (reference sequence). The CDR3 DNA reads as TGTGCCAGTACCCCCGGGTCGCTAGATACGCAGTATTTT. It translates to CASTPGSLDTQYF.

J is TRBJ2-3 and V is TRBV5-4, with D possibly matching TRBD2 (6 bases). Trimming stripped 0 bases from V and 4 bases from J, with 9 bases between. This CDR3 spans 14 amino acids. Germline loops: CDR1 SGHNT, CDR2 YYREEE (reference sequence). The CDR3 DNA reads as TGTGCCAGCAGCTTGGAGGCGGGATCAGATACGCAGTATTTT. Its translation is CASSLEAGSDTQYF. Using reference TRBV5-4 and TRBJ2-3 for the parts outside the CDR3, the full variable domain is ETGVTQSPTHLIKTRGQQVTLRCSSQSGHNTVSWYQQALGQGPQFIFQYYREEENGRGNFPPRFSGLQFPNYSSELNVNALELDDSALYLCASSLEAGSDTQYFGPGTRLTVL.

This chain connects TRBV2 to TRBJ2-1; the match to TRBD2 covers 13 bases. CDR3 length: 14 amino acids. The junction had 3 bases not matched to a gene; V was cut back by 6 bases and J by 7 bases. Germline-derived CDR1 and CDR2 are SNHLY and FYNNEI. CDR3 in DNA: TGTGCCAGCAGCAGGACTAGCGGGAGAAATGAGCAGTTCTTC. This codes for CASSRTSGRNEQFF.

V gene TRBV20-1 combines with J gene TRBJ1-1; no reliable D call. V lost 6 bases, J lost 8 bases, and 19 bases lay in between. The CDR3 runs to 13 residues. CDR1 and CDR2 (germline): DFQATT, SNEGSKA (reference sequence). The CDR3 is CSASSLALGEAFF. The CDR3 DNA sequence: TGCAGTGCCTCCAGTTTGGCCTTAGGCGAAGCTTTCTTT.